This TCR beta chain stems from a study of cytomegalovirus exposure and HLA in healthy donors. General study points: In vitro checks showed that a few CMV-associated chains really do target CMV antigens. The only immune exposure information that was available was CMV serostatus.

CDR3 length equals 14 residues. The germline CDR1 and CDR2 sequences are SGDLS and YYNGEE. V shed 5 bases and J shed 0 bases, with 11 bases lying between them. The PCR employed 60 Vbeta primers together with 13 Jbeta primers. Per the authors' pipeline: About 88 million unique TCR beta chains, roughly 11 million of them shared, were counted by a later analysis. Produced via immunoSEQ multiplex PCR; TCRdb's table is partial and in-frame only. The V and J calls and clone size were taken over from that table, and D and trimming were inferred from the DNA. Among some 140,000 clones listed, approximately 77% were seen once. As to this clone: The antigen remains unidentified.

The sequence came from a woman in her forties in good health and CMV-seronegative. The chain uses TRBV9 and TRBJ1-1; D uncertain. The specimen was PBMCs. CDR3 protein: CASSARSLNTEAFF. The CDR3 nucleotides read TGTGCCAGCAGTGCCCGGTCTTTGAACACTGAAGCTTTCTTT.